The 6 T cell receptor beta chains below all came from one sample that was sequenced in a study of cytomegalovirus exposure and HLA in healthy donors. The PCR was carried out with 60 Vbeta primers and 13 Jbeta primers. Data came from immunoSEQ multiplex PCR; TCRdb stores just in-frame clones and leaves some out. The repertoire includes 200,000 or so clones, 75% to 80% of them detected once, and about 5.6% sits in the top ten. The material sequenced was PBMCs. These receptors were collected from a woman aged 30 to 39 in good health and CMV-seropositive.

This chain links TRBV6-4 with TRBJ2-3; 8 positions match TRBD2. Germline CDR1 and CDR2: MRHNA and SNTAGT. The CDR3 contains 17 residues. The V gene end was trimmed by 6 bases and the J gene end by 2 bases; junction bases not matched to a gene: 13. The CDR3 DNA sequence: TGTGCCAGCAGCGCTGACATAGCGGGAAGCTACACAGATACGCAGTATTTT. Its translation is CASSADIAGSYTDTQYF.

The chain couples TRBV19 to TRBJ1-1, with D perhaps matching TRBD1 (5 bases). The V gene lost 3 bases and the J gene lost 0 bases, with 8 bases spanning the gap. The CDR3 contains 14 residues. Per the germline V gene, CDR1 is LNHDA and CDR2 is SQIVND (reference sequence). CDR3 region: CASSIGGLNTEAFF. CDR3 in DNA: TGTGCCAGTAGTATTGGGGGGTTGAACACTGAAGCTTTCTTT.

Written as DNA, the CDR3 is TGTGCCAGCAGACGAGGGAGAGATACGCAGTATTTT. It encodes CASRRGRDTQYF. The V and J genes are TRBV6-1 and TRBJ2-3; D may be TRBD2 (5 bases). V was pared by 6 bases and J by 5 bases, with 9 bases between. CDR3 length: 12 amino acids. Looked up from germline, CDR1 is MNHNS and CDR2 is SASEGT.

This sequence joins TRBV7-2 and TRBJ2-1, with 13 bases that match TRBD2. V was clipped by 5 bases and J by 8 bases; unmatched bases: 12. The CDR3 spans 17 residues. Germline assignment: CDR1 SGHTA and CDR2 FQGNSA. CDR3 nucleotides: TGTGCCAGCAGCCCGCGGGGACTAGCGGGATCGTGGCATGAGCAGTTCTTC. Translation gives CASSPRGLAGSWHEQFF. Full variable domain (rest looked up from reference TRBV7-2 and TRBJ2-1): GAGVSQSPSNKVTEKGKDVELRCDPISGHTALYWYRQSLGQGLEFLIYFQGNSAPDKSGLPSDRFSAERTGGSVSTLTIQRTQQEDSAVYLCASSPRGLAGSWHEQFFGPGTRLTVL.

The chain is built from TRBV5-1 and TRBJ1-6; the D gene is possibly TRBD1 (5 bases). CDR1 and CDR2 from the germline V gene are SGHRS and YFSETQ. The CDR3 spans 14 residues. V was cut by 0 bases and J by 8 bases, with 9 bases left in between. The CDR3 DNA reads TGCGCCAGCAGCTTGGCCAGGGCGGATTCACCCCTCCACTTT. Translation: CASSLARADSPLHF.

The chain recombines TRBV7-6 with TRBJ1-1, with D perhaps TRBD1 (5 bases). CDR1 and CDR2 from the germline V gene are SGHVS and FNYEAQ. Trimming took 0 bases from V and 1 from J, leaving 9 bases between them. This CDR3 spans 15 amino acids. The CDR3 nucleotides read TGTGCCAGCAGCTTAGCAGCGGGGGAGAACACTGAAGCTTTCTTT. This encodes CASSLAAGENTEAFF.